Following are 7 T cell receptor beta chains from one sample sequenced in a study of T cells after yellow fever vaccination. One entry per CDR3 protein, called by TCRdb with MiXCR from the 5' RACE reads. The repertoire includes 50,000 to 75,000 distinct CDR3 sequences, approximately 6% of them detected once, and about a third sits in the top ten. The specimen was PBMCs, either bulk or a sorted T-cell subset (CD4+, CD8+, memory, or dextramer-sorted; not recorded which), collected on the day of the yellow fever booster vaccination. The receptors were sampled from a man aged 18 to 30 who received the YFV17D yellow fever vaccine.

The chain carries TRBV3-1 and TRBJ2-1; D is possibly TRBD2 (6 bases). V dropped 0 bases and J dropped 3 bases, with 15 bases sitting between them. The V gene's germline CDR1 is LGHDT and CDR2 YNNKEL (reference sequence). This CDR3 comprises 17 residues. The CDR3, as DNA: TGTGCCAGCAGCCAAGAGTTGGCTAGCGCTATCTACAATGAGCAGTTCTTC. This sequence encodes CASSQELASAIYNEQFF.

V is TRBV7-9 and J is TRBJ2-2, with 8 bases matching TRBD1. Per germline, CDR1 SEHNR and CDR2 FQNEAQ (reference sequence). The CDR3 extends over 16 amino acids. V shed 5 bases and J 2 bases; nucleotides not matched to a gene: 7. DNA of the CDR3: TGTGCCAGCAGCCCCACAGGGGGGCCCAACACCGGGGAGCTGTTTTTT. It encodes CASSPTGGPNTGELFF.

The table lists this clonotype with a few counts. The CDR3 region has the DNA TGCGCCAGCAGCCAAGAGCCGAGGCGCACAGATACGCAGTATTTT. Translated: CASSQEPRRTDTQYF. This chain links TRBV4-3 with TRBJ2-3; D gene uncertain. Trimming stripped 0 bases from V and 1 base from J, with 8 bases between. CDR3 length equals 15 residues. CDR1 and CDR2 from the germline V gene are LGHNA and YSLEER.

Ten or more counts support this clonotype. The gene calls are TRBV12-3 or TRBV12-4 and TRBJ1-2; TRBD1 agrees at 8 bases. After removal of 3 bases from V and 8 bases from J, the junction contained 8 bases not matched to a gene. CDR3 length: 14 residues. The CDR3: CASSLAGGISGYTF. Here the CDR3 DNA reads TGTGCCAGCAGTTTGGCAGGGGGCATCTCGGGCTACACCTTC.

The table lists this clonotype with many counts. The rearrangement joins TRBV7-3 to TRBJ2-1; D tentatively reads TRBD1 or TRBD2 (5 bases each). This CDR3 has 12 residues. Germline V gives CDR1 SGHTA, CDR2 FQGTGA. V shed 5 bases and J shed 9 bases, with 11 bases lying between them. The CDR3, as DNA: TGTGCCAGCAGCCCACTAGGGGCTGAGCAGTTCTTC. It encodes CASSPLGAEQFF.

This clonotype was observed at least ten times. The chain employs TRBV10-2 and TRBJ2-5; D might be TRBD2 (5 bases). The CDR3 is made up of 15 amino acids. Per germline, CDR1 WSHSY and CDR2 SAAADI. Trimming shortened V by 4 bases and J by 5 bases, and 17 bases separated the two germline ends. The CDR3 sequence is CASSVASSPRETQYF. The CDR3 DNA follows: TGCGCCAGCAGTGTGGCTAGCTCCCCCCGCGAGACCCAGTACTTC.

This clonotype was detected a few times. V is TRBV6-5 and J is TRBJ2-3, with unresolved D. The CDR3 sequence is 15 residues long. Trimming left V 0 bases short and J 7 bases short, with 14 bases between. The germline CDR1 and CDR2 sequences are MNHEY and SVGAGI. The CDR3 DNA is TGTGCCAGCAGTTACTCGACCCTATCGGTTCATACGCAGTATTTT. Protein sequence: CASSYSTLSVHTQYF.